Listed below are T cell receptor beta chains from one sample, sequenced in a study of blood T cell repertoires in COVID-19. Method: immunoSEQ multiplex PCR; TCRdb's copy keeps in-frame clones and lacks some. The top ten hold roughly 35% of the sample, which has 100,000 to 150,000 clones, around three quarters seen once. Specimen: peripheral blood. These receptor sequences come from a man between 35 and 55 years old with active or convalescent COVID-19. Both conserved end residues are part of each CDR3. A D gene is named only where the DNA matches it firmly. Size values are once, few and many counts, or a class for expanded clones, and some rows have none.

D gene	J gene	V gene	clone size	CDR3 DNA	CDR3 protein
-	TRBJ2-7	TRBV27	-	TGTGCCAGCAGTTTCGGCAGGTCCTACGAGCAGTACTTC	CASSFGRSYEQYF
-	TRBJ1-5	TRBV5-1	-	TGCGCCAGCAGCGCCTCGGGAGCTGGTCAGCCCCAGCATTTT	CASSASGAGQPQHF
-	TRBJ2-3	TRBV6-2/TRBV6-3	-	TGTGCCAGCAGTTACTCGCGGGATATAGATACGCAGTATTTT	CASSYSRDIDTQYF
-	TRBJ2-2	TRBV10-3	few	TGTGCCATCCAGGGCGTATACGCCGGGGAGCTGTTTTTT	CAIQGVYAGELFF
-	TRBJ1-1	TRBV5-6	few	TGTGCCAGCAGCTTACTACAGGGAGAAGCTTTCTTT	CASSLLQGEAFF
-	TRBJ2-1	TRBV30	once	TGTGCCTGGAGTGTCCGCGGTGAGCAGTTCTTC	CAWSVRGEQFF
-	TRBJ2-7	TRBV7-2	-	TGTGCCAGCAGCTTAGGAGGGGGTTTATACGAGCAGTACTTC	CASSLGGGLYEQYF
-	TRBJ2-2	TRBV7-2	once	TGTGCCAGCACCGGACAGATGGGCCCCGGGGAGCTGTTTTTT	CASTGQMGPGELFF
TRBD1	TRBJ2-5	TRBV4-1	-	TGCGCCAGCAGCCAAGAAGGGACAGGAAAGACCCAGTACTTC	CASSQEGTGKTQYF
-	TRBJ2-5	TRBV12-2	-	TGTGCAAGGGTGACCATAAGACAGGAGATGAACCAAGAGACCCAGTACTTC	CARVTIRQEMNQETQYF
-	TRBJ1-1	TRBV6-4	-	TGTGCCAGCAGTGACTCGGCGGCGGGATACACTGAAGCTTTCTTT	CASSDSAAGYTEAFF
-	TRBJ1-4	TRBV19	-	TGTGCCAGTAGTCTCCCCCAGAAAGCTAATGAAAAACTGTTTTTT	CASSLPQKANEKLFF
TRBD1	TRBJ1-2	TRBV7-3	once	TGTGCCAGCAGCCCTGGACAGGGCCATGGCTACACCTTC	CASSPGQGHGYTF
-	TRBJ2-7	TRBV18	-	TGTGCCAGCTCACCACAGGGGCCCCCCCAGTACTTC	CASSPQGPPQYF
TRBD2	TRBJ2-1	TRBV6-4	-	TGTGCCAGCAGTGACGCAGCGGGGGCTTACAATGAGCAGTTCTTC	CASSDAAGAYNEQFF
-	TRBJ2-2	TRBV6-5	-	TGTGCCAGCAGGCCACCGGGACAGAACACCGGGGAGCTGTTTTTT	CASRPPGQNTGELFF
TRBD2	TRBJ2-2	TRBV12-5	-	TGTGCTAGTGGTTTGTACCCCCTGACTAGCGGGGGGGGTGTCTACACCGGGGAGCTGTTTTTT	CASGLYPLTSGGGVYTGELFF
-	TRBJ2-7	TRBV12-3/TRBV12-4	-	TGTGCCAGCAGTCCCGTGGCTTACGAGCAGTACTTC	CASSPVAYEQYF
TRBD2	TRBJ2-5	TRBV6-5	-	TGTGCCGCCGCGGGGGGCACACAAGAGACCCAGTACTTC	CAAAGGTQETQYF
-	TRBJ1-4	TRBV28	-	TGTGCCAGCAGTTTCGGGGGAACTAATGAAAAACTGTTTTTT	CASSFGGTNEKLFF
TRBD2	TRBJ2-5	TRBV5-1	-	TGCGCCAGCAGCTTGGGGGTCCTAGCGGGTCCACAAGAGACCCAGTACTTC	CASSLGVLAGPQETQYF
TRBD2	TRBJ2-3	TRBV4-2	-	TGTGCCAGCAGCCTTAGCGGGGGGTTGGCATATACGCAGTATTTT	CASSLSGGLAYTQYF
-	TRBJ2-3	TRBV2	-	TGTGCCAGCAGTGACACCAGTCTTCAGGGGCCTGACACAGATACGCAGTATTTT	CASSDTSLQGPDTDTQYF
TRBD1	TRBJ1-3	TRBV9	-	TGTGCCAGCAGCACCCCGGGACAGGCTGGAAACACCATATATTTT	CASSTPGQAGNTIYF
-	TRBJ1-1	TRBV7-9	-	TGTGCCAGCAGCCCACGGACATACCAGAACACTGAAGCTTTCTTT	CASSPRTYQNTEAFF
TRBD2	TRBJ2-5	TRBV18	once	TGTGCCAGCTCGCCCGGGACTAGCGGAGCTAAAGGGACCCAGTACTTC	CASSPGTSGAKGTQYF
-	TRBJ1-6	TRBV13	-	TGTGCCAGCAGCTTAGGGAAGAGCTCCTATAATTCACCCCTCCACTTT	CASSLGKSSYNSPLHF
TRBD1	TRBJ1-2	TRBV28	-	TGTGCCAGCGGACCGACAGGGGTTGGCTACACCTTC	CASGPTGVGYTF
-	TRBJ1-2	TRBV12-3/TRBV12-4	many	TGTGCCAGCAGCTTCGACAGTAGCTATGGCTACACCTTC	CASSFDSSYGYTF
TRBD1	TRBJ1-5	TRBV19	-	TGTGCCAGTAGTAGGACAGGGGGCGAGATCAATCAGCCCCAGCATTTT	CASSRTGGEINQPQHF
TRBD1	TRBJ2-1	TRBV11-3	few	TGTGCCAGCAGCTTAGATCGATGGGACAGGTTAGGGAATGAGCAGTTCTTC	CASSLDRWDRLGNEQFF
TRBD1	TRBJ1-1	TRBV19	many	TGTGCCAGTAGTGGGGACAGGGCCCCCCGAACTGAAGCTTTCTTT	CASSGDRAPRTEAFF
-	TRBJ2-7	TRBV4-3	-	TGCGCCAGCAGCCAAGATAGTGTCTCCGAGCAGTACTTC	CASSQDSVSEQYF
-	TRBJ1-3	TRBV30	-	TGTGCCTGGAGTGTACTCAGGTTCGGTTACTCTGGAAACACCATATATTTT	CAWSVLRFGYSGNTIYF
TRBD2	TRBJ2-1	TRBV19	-	TGTGCCAGTAGTATGATAAGCGGGAGGGAAAGCGAGCAGTTCTTC	CASSMISGRESEQFF
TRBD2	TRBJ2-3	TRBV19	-	TGTGCCAGTAGTCCTAGCGGGAGAGGAAATACGCAGTATTTT	CASSPSGRGNTQYF
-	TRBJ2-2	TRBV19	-	TGTGCCAGTAAGGCGGGGATCGCCGTCTACACCGGGGAGCTGTTTTTT	CASKAGIAVYTGELFF
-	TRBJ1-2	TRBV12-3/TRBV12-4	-	TGTGCCAGCGGTCGAGCGTCCTATGGCTACACCTTC	CASGRASYGYTF
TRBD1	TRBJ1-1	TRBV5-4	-	TGTGCCAGCAGCCTCGGGGACAGGAACACTGAAGCTTTCTTT	CASSLGDRNTEAFF
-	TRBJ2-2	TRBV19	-	TGTGCCAGTAGTGTGGGCAACACCGGGGAGCTGTTTTTT	CASSVGNTGELFF
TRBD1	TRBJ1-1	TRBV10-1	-	TGCGCCAGCAGTGAGCCGACAGGGATGAACACTGAAGCTTTCTTT	CASSEPTGMNTEAFF